This T cell receptor (beta chain) was captured in a study of response to subunit inactivated influenza vaccine. Germline CDR1 MNHNS, CDR2 SASEGT. Deletions cut 8 bases from V and 3 bases from J, with 12 bases between. The CDR3 has 13 amino acids. TCRdb processed the RT-PCR reads anew with MiXCR; each CDR3 protein has one entry. This sample yields hundreds of thousands of distinct CDR3 sequences, of which 11% are seen a single time; 9.5% to 11% belongs to the top ten. This sample was also put to use in a study of T cells expressing NK-cell markers. That source reports: As the method of synthesis, 5'RACE template switching with UMIs yielded TCR beta cDNA. Dominant NKG2C+ clonotypes accounted for roughly 1.0-7.0% of CD8+ T cells in roughly 6 donors. Researchers report these clonotypes also headed the CD3+CD56-NKG2C+ fraction in four donors.

The sample was PBMCs from blood, taken on the day of vaccination. V and J are TRBV6-1 and TRBJ2-3, with a tentative D call TRBD2 (6 bases). The TCR was taken from a man aged 45-65 years who received an inactivated influenza vaccine. The CDR3 protein is CASWRAGTDTQYF. The CDR3 region has the DNA TGTGCCAGCTGGAGGGCAGGTACAGATACGCAGTATTTT.